This entry lists 17 T cell receptor beta chains sequenced from one sample in a study of patients and donors after allogeneic stem cell transplantation. TCRdb analysed the RT-PCR reads with MiXCR anew, one entry per CDR3 protein. Seen here are roughly 180,000 distinct CDR3 sequences, less than 45% observed once, and the top ten hold less than 40%. What was sequenced was blood, either unsorted or a sorted T cell fraction (not recorded which). The origin of the receptors is a human donor who was either an allogeneic HSCT recipient or a stem cell or donor lymphocyte infusion donor (not recorded which). It is not recorded whose cells these are; they may come from a transplant donor.

This sequence joins TRBV2 and TRBJ2-3; D is possibly TRBD1 or TRBD2 (5 bases each). Germline loops: CDR1 SNHLY, CDR2 FYNNEI. V lost 6 bases, J lost 1 base, and 20 bases lay in between. This CDR3 has 17 amino acids. The CDR3 coding sequence is TGTGCCAGCAGCCGGGACCGTGGTGGGAGCGGCACAGATACGCAGTATTTT. Its protein is CASSRDRGGSGTDTQYF. Full variable domain (rest looked up from reference TRBV2 and TRBJ2-3): EPEVTQTPSHQVTQMGQEVILRCVPISNHLYFYWYRQILGQKVEFLVSFYNNEISEKSEIFDDQFSVERPDGSNFTLKIRSTKLEDSAMYFCASSRDRGGSGTDTQYFGPGTRLTVL.

The chain employs TRBV6-6 and TRBJ2-3; no clear D. Trimming left V 1 base short and J 7 bases short, with 9 bases between. From germline, CDR1 is MNHNY and CDR2 SVGAGI (reference sequence). This CDR3 has 13 amino acids. The CDR3 nucleotides are TGTGCCAGCAGTTACTTGCCATCCTATACGCAGTATTTT. Translated, it gives CASSYLPSYTQYF.

This clonotype came up a few times. This sequence joins TRBV9 and TRBJ1-4, with TRBD1 as a possible D gene (5 bases). Germline V gene data show CDR1 as SGDLS and CDR2 as YYNGEE. This CDR3 contains 13 residues. V shed 5 bases and J shed 4 bases, with 9 bases lying between them. The DNA for the CDR3 is TGTGCCAGCAGTGAGGACAATAATGAAAAACTGTTTTTT. Translation gives CASSEDNNEKLFF.

The chain uses TRBV11-1 and TRBJ2-7, with TRBD2 identical over 8 bases. CDR3 length: 14 residues. V lost 4 bases and J lost 6; bases outside the gene matches: 8. Germline CDR1 reads SGHAT; CDR2 reads FQDESV (reference sequence). CDR3 sequence: CASSSPGLAREQYF. CDR3 DNA sequence: TGTGCCAGCAGCTCCCCTGGACTAGCACGCGAGCAGTACTTC.

V gene TRBV5-1 combines with J gene TRBJ2-5; 8 nucleotides line up with TRBD2. The germline CDR1 and CDR2 sequences are SGHRS and YFSETQ. This CDR3 region has 14 residues. Germline trimming cut 2 bases from V and 4 bases from J; bases unmatched to any gene: 4. CDR3 loop: CASSFGLAGETQYF. In DNA form, the CDR3 reads TGCGCCAGCAGCTTTGGACTAGCTGGAGAGACCCAGTACTTC. The full variable domain, in which reference TRBV5-1 and TRBJ2-5 provide the parts outside the CDR3, is KAGVTQTPRYLIKTRGQQVTLSCSPISGHRSVSWYQQTPGQGLQFLFEYFSETQRNKGNFPGRFSGRQFSNSRSEMNVSTLELGDSALYLCASSFGLAGETQYFGPGTRLLVL.

The chain links TRBV5-1 to TRBJ2-1; D is ambiguous. The CDR3 extends over 16 amino acids. The V end lost 4 bases, the J end lost 0 bases, and 14 bases lay between the germline ends. CDR1 and CDR2 from the germline V gene are SGHRS and YFSETQ. CDR3 nucleotide sequence: TGCGCCAGCAGCGGGCCCGGGCACGACTCCTACAATGAGCAGTTCTTC. Translation gives CASSGPGHDSYNEQFF.

This clonotype was detected only a few times. The genes are TRBV12-3 or TRBV12-4 and TRBJ1-5, with D possibly TRBD1 on 6 matching bases. The CDR3 has 15 amino acids. V was trimmed by 6 bases and J by 4 bases, leaving 16 bases between them. The CDR3 here is CASSSWDNSNQPQHF. CDR3 nucleotide sequence: TGTGCCAGCAGCTCATGGGACAACTCTAATCAGCCCCAGCATTTT.

The chain is built from TRBV13 and TRBJ2-1, with TRBD1 matching over 9 bases. V gave up 1 base and J gave up 4 bases; unmatched junction bases: 5. The CDR3 has 16 amino acids. The germline V gene has CDR1 PRHDT and CDR2 FYEKMQ (reference sequence). CDR3 sequence reads: CASSLAGQGKYNEQFF. CDR3 bases: TGTGCCAGCAGCTTAGCCGGACAGGGGAAGTACAATGAGCAGTTCTTC.

This clonotype was seen a handful of times. The chain carries TRBV4-3 and TRBJ2-7, with 8 positions matching TRBD2. CDR3 length equals 16 residues. Germline V gene lookup returns CDR1 LGHNA and CDR2 YSLEER. With 1 base clipped from V and 5 bases from J, the junction kept 10 bases outside the gene matches. CDR3 sequence: CASSQVFMAGGDEQYF. In nucleotides, the CDR3 is TGCGCCAGCAGCCAAGTATTTATGGCGGGAGGTGACGAGCAGTACTTC.

The genes are TRBV20-1 and TRBJ2-3; 7 nucleotides agree with TRBD2. The V segment lost 1 base and the J segment 2 bases; nucleotides outside the gene matches: 3. The germline V gene has CDR1 DFQATT and CDR2 SNEGSKA (reference sequence). This CDR3 has 14 residues. The DNA of the CDR3 is TGCAGTGCTAGAGGGCTAGCGGTCACAGATACGCAGTATTTT. Amino acids: CSARGLAVTDTQYF.

V and J are TRBV27 and TRBJ1-4; D perhaps matches TRBD1 (6 bases). This CDR3 region has 17 residues. Germline CDR1 reads MNHEY; CDR2 reads SMNVEV (reference sequence). V was clipped by 2 bases and J by 3 bases, with 16 bases between them. CDR3 DNA sequence: TGTGCCAGCAGTTTACAGGGGACGTCCTCCCCTAATGAAAAACTGTTTTTT. This gives the protein CASSLQGTSSPNEKLFF.

This chain links TRBV11-2 with TRBJ2-5; no reliable D call. Between the trimmed V and J ends, which lost 0 bases and 7 bases, there was a span of 6 bases. This CDR3 contains 12 residues. CDR1 and CDR2 (germline): SGHAT, FQNNGV. For the CDR3, the DNA is TGTGCCAGCAGCTTAGAGGCCGGGACCCAGTACTTC. Residues: CASSLEAGTQYF.

This clonotype was seen a few times. The V call is TRBV5-8, the J call TRBJ1-5, with unresolved D. Trimming stripped 0 bases from V and 7 bases from J, with 14 bases between. Per the germline V gene, CDR1 is SGHTS and CDR2 is YDEGEE. There are 15 residues in the CDR3. The CDR3 protein is CASSLAPSLGQPQHF. The DNA for the CDR3 is TGTGCCAGCAGCTTGGCCCCCTCTTTAGGGCAGCCCCAGCATTTT. The full variable domain, its missing parts supplied by reference TRBV5-8 and TRBJ1-5, is EAGVTQSPTHLIKTRGQQATLRCSPISGHTSVYWYQQALGLGLQFLLWYDEGEERNRGNFPPRFSGRQFPNYSSELNVNALELEDSALYLCASSLAPSLGQPQHFGDGTRLSIL.

Comment on this clonotype: The junction departs from germline at one end; a sequencing error may be responsible. The chain carries TRBV20-1 and TRBJ2-1, with D perhaps TRBD2 (5 bases). The CDR3 has 13 amino acids. CDR1 is DFQATT, CDR2 SNEGSKA, per germline (reference sequence). This CDR3 is CSAREGYYNEQFF. The CDR3 nucleotides are TGCAGTGCTCGAGAGGGCTACTACAATGAGCAGTTCTTC.

The chain is built from TRBV7-9 and TRBJ2-7; a possible D gene is TRBD2 (5 bases). The germline V gene encodes CDR1 SEHNR and CDR2 FQNEAQ (reference sequence). The V gene lost 6 bases and the J gene lost 3 bases, with 12 bases spanning the gap. This CDR3 contains 13 residues. CDR3 protein: CASRGGGHYEQYF. As DNA, the CDR3 is TGTGCCAGCAGGGGCGGAGGTCACTACGAGCAGTACTTC.

This clonotype was seen a handful of times. This chain connects TRBV29-1 to TRBJ2-1, with 8 bases lining up with TRBD2. The CDR3 spans 14 residues. The ends lost 6 bases at V and 1 base at J; junction bases unmatched: 5. The germline V gene encodes CDR1 SQVTM and CDR2 ANQGSEA. Here the CDR3 reads CSVAAGGSYNEQFF. The CDR3 bases are TGCAGCGTCGCCGCGGGAGGTTCCTACAATGAGCAGTTCTTC.

This chain uses TRBV30 with TRBJ2-1, with D uncertain. Germline-derived CDR1 and CDR2 are GTSNPN and SVGIG (reference sequence). Trimming pared 2 bases from V and 6 bases from J, leaving 14 bases between. The CDR3 runs 14 residues. For the CDR3, the DNA is TGTGCCTGGAGTCTCAGCGATATCACCAATGAGCAGTTCTTC. This encodes CAWSLSDITNEQFF.